One sample yielded the 7 T cell receptor beta chains listed below, sequenced in a study of HIV-infected patients and healthy controls. TCRdb reanalysed the 5' RACE reads using MiXCR and keeps one entry per CDR3 protein. The sample contains about 67,000 distinct CDR3 sequences, about a sixth of which appear only once. Sequencing was performed on CD4+ T cells from blood. The origin of the receptors is a human donor in good health.

This clonotype was seen a few times. The V gene is TRBV7-9, the J gene TRBJ1-4, with a possible D match to TRBD1 (6 bases). This CDR3 has 14 amino acids. In germline, CDR1 is SEHNR, CDR2 FQNEAQ (reference sequence). V lost 5 bases and J 8 bases, leaving 15 bases between the germline ends. CDR3 DNA: TGTGCCAGCAGCCCAGGGGCATTCGGAGAAAAACTGTTTTTT. Translating gives CASSPGAFGEKLFF.

This clonotype was observed a few times. The CDR3 DNA sequence: TGTGCCAGCACCGAACTACCAGGGGTAATTCAGCCCCAGCATTTT. Its protein product is CASTELPGVIQPQHF. The chain employs TRBV2 and TRBJ1-5; possibly TRBD1 for D (6 bases). V gave up 7 bases and J gave up 6 bases, with 19 bases separating them. Germline CDR1 reads SNHLY; CDR2 reads FYNNEI. The CDR3 extends over 15 amino acids.

The rearrangement links TRBV29-1 to TRBJ2-1; 8 bases are a match to TRBD1. V lost 7 bases and J lost 3; bases outside the gene matches: 14. CDR1 and CDR2 (germline): SQVTM, ANQGSEA. This CDR3 has 16 amino acids. In DNA, the CDR3 is TGCAGCGCCTCTCAGACGGACAGGGCATACTACAATGAGCAGTTCTTC. It specifies CSASQTDRAYYNEQFF.

V is TRBV29-1 and J is TRBJ1-1; D possibly corresponds to TRBD1 (6 bases). V shed 3 bases and J shed 8 bases, with 19 bases lying between them. The CDR3 consists of 14 residues. Germline CDR1 is SQVTM and CDR2 is ANQGSEA. CDR3 in amino acids: CSVDPSPGTMEAFF. For the CDR3, the DNA is TGCAGCGTTGACCCGAGTCCCGGGACAATGGAAGCTTTCTTT. The full variable domain, with the rest looked up from reference TRBV29-1 and TRBJ1-1, is SAVISQKPSRDICQRGTSLTIQCQVDSQVTMMFWYRQQPGQSLTLIATANQGSEATYESGFVIDKFPISRPNLTFSTLTVSNMSPEDSSIYLCSVDPSPGTMEAFFGQGTRLTVV.

This clonotype has ten or more counts. The chain links TRBV6-5 to TRBJ2-7; D is perhaps TRBD2 (6 bases). Trimming removed 5 bases from V and 1 base from J, with 12 bases in between. CDR3 size: 14 residues. From germline, CDR1 is MNHEY and CDR2 SVGAGI. The CDR3 region has the DNA TGTGCCAGCAGTCGGAGCGGGCCTTCCTACGAGCAGTACTTC. This codes for CASSRSGPSYEQYF.

This clonotype was counted ten times or more. The chain links TRBV6-2 or TRBV6-3 to TRBJ2-5; TRBD1 aligns across 9 bases. Trimming removed 7 bases from V and 5 bases from J; junction bases left unmatched: 5. The CDR3 has 13 residues. In germline, CDR1 is MNHEY, CDR2 SVGEGT. Written as DNA, the CDR3 is TGTGCCAGCACCTGGGACAGGGAGGAGACCCAGTACTTC. Protein: CASTWDREETQYF.

This clonotype has only a few counts. The V call is TRBV12-3 or TRBV12-4, the J call TRBJ1-1; D is ambiguous. V was trimmed by 5 bases and J by 6 bases, leaving 16 bases between them. The CDR3 is 14 amino acids. CDR3 residues: CASSPGGPAAEAFF. The CDR3 DNA sequence: TGTGCCAGCAGTCCGGGAGGACCCGCGGCTGAAGCTTTCTTT.